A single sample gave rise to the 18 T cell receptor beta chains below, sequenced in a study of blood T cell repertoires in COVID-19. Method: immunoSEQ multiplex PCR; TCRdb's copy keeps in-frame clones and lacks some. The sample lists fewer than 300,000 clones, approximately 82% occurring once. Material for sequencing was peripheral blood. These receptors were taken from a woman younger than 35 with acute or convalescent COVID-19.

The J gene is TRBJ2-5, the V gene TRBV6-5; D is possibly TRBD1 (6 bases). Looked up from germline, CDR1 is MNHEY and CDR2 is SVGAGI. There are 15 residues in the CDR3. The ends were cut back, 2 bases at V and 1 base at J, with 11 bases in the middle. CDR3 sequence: CASSYIGTSQETQYF. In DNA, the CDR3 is TGTGCCAGCAGTTACATTGGGACAAGCCAAGAGACCCAGTACTTC.

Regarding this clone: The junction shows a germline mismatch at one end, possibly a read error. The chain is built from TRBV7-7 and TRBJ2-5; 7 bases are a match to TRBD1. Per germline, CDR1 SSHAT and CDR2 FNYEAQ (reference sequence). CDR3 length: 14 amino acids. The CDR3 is CASSQNPRGETQYF. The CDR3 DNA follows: TGTGCTAGCAGCCAGAATCCCAGGGGGGAGACCCAGTACTTC.

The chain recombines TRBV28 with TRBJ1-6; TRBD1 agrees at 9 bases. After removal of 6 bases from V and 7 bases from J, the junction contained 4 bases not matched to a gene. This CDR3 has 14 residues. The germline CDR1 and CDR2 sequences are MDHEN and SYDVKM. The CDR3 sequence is CASSPGTGNSPLHF. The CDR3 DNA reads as TGTGCCAGCAGCCCCGGGACAGGGAATTCACCCCTCCACTTT.

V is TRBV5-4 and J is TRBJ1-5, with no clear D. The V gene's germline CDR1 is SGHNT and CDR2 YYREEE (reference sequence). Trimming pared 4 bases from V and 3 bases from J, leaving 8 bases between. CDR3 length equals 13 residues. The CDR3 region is CASSEGVNQPQHF. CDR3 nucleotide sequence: TGTGCCAGCAGCGAAGGAGTCAATCAGCCCCAGCATTTT.

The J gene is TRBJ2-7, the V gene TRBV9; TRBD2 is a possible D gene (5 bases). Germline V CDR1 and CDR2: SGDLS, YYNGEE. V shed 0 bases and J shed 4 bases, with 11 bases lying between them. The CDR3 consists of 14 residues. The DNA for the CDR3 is TGTGCCAGCAGCGTAGAGTCTTCGGGATACGAGCAGTACTTC. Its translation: CASSVESSGYEQYF.

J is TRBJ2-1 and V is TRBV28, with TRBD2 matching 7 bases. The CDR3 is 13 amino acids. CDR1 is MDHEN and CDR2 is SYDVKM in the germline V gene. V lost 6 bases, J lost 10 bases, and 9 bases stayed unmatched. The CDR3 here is CASRGGGRGEQFF. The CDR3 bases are TGTGCCAGCAGGGGCGGCGGGAGAGGCGAGCAGTTCTTC.

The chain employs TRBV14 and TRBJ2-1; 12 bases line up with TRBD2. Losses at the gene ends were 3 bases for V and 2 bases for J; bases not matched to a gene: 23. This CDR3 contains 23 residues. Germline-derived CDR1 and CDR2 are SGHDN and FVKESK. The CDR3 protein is CASSQSYFLSPRLAGVTYNEQFF. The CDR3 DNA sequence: TGTGCCAGCAGCCAGAGCTACTTTTTATCCCCAAGACTAGCGGGAGTTACCTACAATGAGCAGTTCTTC.

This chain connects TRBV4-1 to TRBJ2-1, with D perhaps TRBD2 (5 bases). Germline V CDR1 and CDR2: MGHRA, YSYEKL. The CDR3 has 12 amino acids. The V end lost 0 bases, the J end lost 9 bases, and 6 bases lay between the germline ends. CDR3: CASSQDGGEQFF. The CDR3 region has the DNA TGCGCCAGCAGCCAAGATGGAGGTGAGCAGTTCTTC.

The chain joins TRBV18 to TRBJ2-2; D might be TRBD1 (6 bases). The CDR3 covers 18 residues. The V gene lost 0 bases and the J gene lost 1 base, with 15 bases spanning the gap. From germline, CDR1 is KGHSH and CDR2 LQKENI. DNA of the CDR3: TGTGCCAGCTCACCACCGGAGGAGTGGACAGTGAACACCGGGGAGCTGTTTTTT. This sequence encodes CASSPPEEWTVNTGELFF.

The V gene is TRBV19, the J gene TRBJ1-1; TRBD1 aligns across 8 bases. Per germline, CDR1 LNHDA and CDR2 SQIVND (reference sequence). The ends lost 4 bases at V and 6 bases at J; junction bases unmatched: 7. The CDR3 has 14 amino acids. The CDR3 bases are TGTGCCAGTAGTACCGGGACAGGCGGCTCTGAAGCTTTCTTT. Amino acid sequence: CASSTGTGGSEAFF.

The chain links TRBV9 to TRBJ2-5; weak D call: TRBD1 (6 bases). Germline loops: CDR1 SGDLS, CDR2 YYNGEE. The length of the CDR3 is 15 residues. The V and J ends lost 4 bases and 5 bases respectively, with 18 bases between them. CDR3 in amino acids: CASSPPSGERETQYF. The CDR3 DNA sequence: TGTGCCAGCAGCCCTCCTTCAGGGGAGAGGGAGACCCAGTACTTC.

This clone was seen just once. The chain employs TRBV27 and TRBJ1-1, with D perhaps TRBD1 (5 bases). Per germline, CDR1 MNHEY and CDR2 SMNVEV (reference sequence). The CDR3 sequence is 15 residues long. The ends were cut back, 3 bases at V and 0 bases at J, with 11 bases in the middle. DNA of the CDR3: TGTGCCAGCAGTTTGGGGACTTTACTGAACACTGAAGCTTTCTTT. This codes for CASSLGTLLNTEAFF.

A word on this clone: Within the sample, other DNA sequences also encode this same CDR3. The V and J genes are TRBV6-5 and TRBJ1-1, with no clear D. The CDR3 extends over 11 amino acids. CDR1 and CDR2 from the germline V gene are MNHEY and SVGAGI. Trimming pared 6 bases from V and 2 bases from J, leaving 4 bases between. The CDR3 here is CASRTNTEAFF. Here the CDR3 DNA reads TGTGCCAGCAGAACTAACACTGAAGCTTTCTTT.

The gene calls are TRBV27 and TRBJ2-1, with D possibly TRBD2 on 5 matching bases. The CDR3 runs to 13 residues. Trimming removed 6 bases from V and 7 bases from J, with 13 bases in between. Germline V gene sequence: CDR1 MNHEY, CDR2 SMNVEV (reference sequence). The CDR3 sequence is CASSPSRGNEQFF. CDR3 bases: TGTGCCAGCAGCCCTAGTAGAGGGAATGAGCAGTTCTTC.

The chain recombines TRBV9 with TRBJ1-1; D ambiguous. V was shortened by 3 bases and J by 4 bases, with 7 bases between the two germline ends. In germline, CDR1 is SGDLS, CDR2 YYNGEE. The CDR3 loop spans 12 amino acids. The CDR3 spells CASSGAFTEAFF. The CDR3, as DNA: TGTGCCAGCAGCGGCGCGTTCACTGAAGCTTTCTTT.

CDR3 nucleotide sequence: TGTGCCAGCGGGGGACAGGGAACTAAAGGGGAGCTGTTTTTT. Its protein is CASGGQGTKGELFF. The genes are TRBV6-5 and TRBJ2-2; 9 positions agree with TRBD1. With V trimmed by 8 bases and J by 8 bases, 9 bases remained unmatched. CDR1 MNHEY and CDR2 SVGAGI come from the germline V gene. This CDR3 is 14 amino acids long.

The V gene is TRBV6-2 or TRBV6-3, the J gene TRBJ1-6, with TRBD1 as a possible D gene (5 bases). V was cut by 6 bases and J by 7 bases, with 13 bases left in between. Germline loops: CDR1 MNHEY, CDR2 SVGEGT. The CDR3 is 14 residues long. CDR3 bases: TGTGCCAGCAGCCTGCAGGGTTTGAATTCACCCCTCCACTTT. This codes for CASSLQGLNSPLHF.

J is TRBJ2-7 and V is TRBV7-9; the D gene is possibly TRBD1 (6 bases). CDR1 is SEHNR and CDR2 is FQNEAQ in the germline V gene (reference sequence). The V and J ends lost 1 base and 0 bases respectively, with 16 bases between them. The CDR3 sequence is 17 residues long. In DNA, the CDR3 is TGTGCCAGCAGCTTAGTACTGGACAGCGAATACTCCTACGAGCAGTACTTC. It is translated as CASSLVLDSEYSYEQYF.